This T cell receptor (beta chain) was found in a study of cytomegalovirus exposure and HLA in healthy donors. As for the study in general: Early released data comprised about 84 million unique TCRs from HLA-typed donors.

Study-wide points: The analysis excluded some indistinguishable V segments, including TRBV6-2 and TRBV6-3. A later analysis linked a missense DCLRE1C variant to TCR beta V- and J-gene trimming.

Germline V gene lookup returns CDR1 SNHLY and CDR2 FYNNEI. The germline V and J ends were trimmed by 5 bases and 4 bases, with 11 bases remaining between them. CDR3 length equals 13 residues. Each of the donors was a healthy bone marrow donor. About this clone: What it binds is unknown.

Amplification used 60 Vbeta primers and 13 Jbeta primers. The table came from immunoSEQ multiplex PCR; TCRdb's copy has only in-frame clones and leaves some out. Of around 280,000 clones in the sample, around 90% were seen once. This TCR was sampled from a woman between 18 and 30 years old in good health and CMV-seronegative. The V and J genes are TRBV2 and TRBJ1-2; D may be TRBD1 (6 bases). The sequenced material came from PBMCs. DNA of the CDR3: TGTGCCAGCAGTCTGACAGGCCGCTATGGCTACACCTTC. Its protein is CASSLTGRYGYTF.